The present entry profiles one T cell receptor beta chain with its context. The protocol was immunoSEQ multiplex PCR, while the TCRdb copy is restricted to in-frame clones and leaves out a portion. The profile shows 150,000 to 200,000 clones, 65% to 90% of them singletons. The sample belongs to a study of blood T cell repertoires in COVID-19. This CDR3 has 14 residues. Per the germline V gene, CDR1 is MNHNS and CDR2 is SASEGT. Trimming took 0 bases from V and 6 from J, leaving 11 bases between them. The origin of this receptor is a man aged 50-60 years who had recovered from COVID-19. The chain recombines TRBV6-1 with TRBJ1-2; tentative D call: TRBD1 (5 bases). Sequencing was carried out using PBMCs or T cells enriched from blood (not recorded which). CDR3 residues: CASSEARGLNGYTF. The CDR3 DNA reads as TGTGCCAGCAGTGAAGCGCGGGGACTGAATGGCTACACCTTC.